What follows are 19 T cell receptor beta chains derived from one specimen sequenced in a study of shared clonotypes between healthy human individuals. The assay was immunoSEQ multiplex PCR, and TCRdb's table has in-frame clones only and misses some. The sample has about a million clones; 65% to 80% are singletons. Sample: memory CD4+ T cells sorted from blood. As for subset: CD45RA-negative fraction. The receptors were gathered from a man aged 18-30 years in good health.

The chain recombines TRBV9 with TRBJ2-3, with D unclear. V was cut by 4 bases and J by 2 bases, with 11 bases left in between. Germline CDR1 and CDR2: SGDLS and YYNGEE. This CDR3 is built from 14 residues. The CDR3: CASSPWRVTDTQYF. Here the CDR3 DNA reads TGTGCCAGCAGCCCCTGGAGAGTCACAGATACGCAGTATTTT. Variable domain in full (rest from reference TRBV9 and TRBJ2-3): DSGVTQTPKHLITATGQRVTLRCSPRSGDLSVYWYQQSLDQGLQFLIQYYNGEERAKGNILERFSAQQFPDLHSELNLSSLELGDSALYFCASSPWRVTDTQYFGPGTRLTVL.

As to this clone: Other nucleotide sequences in the sample specify the same CDR3. The DNA for the CDR3 is TGTGCCAGCTCACCGGGACAGAACTACGAGCAGTACTTC. Translation: CASSPGQNYEQYF. The rearrangement uses TRBV18 and TRBJ2-7; 7 bases map to TRBD1. This CDR3 has 13 amino acids. J lost 3 bases, V lost 3 bases, and 2 bases had no gene match. Germline CDR1 is KGHSH and CDR2 is LQKENI.

This clone occurred once. The gene calls are TRBV10-1 and TRBJ1-3, with a possible D match to TRBD1 (5 bases). With 6 bases removed from V and 0 bases from J, the gap between germline ends came to 15 bases. Germline V gene data show CDR1 as WNHNN and CDR2 as SYGVQD (reference sequence). This CDR3 region has 16 residues. DNA for the CDR3: TGCGCCAGCAGCGGGGGGACCGTGGACTCTGGAAACACCATATATTTT. It specifies CASSGGTVDSGNTIYF.

CDR3 amino acids: CAISESLVNEQFF. In nucleotides, the CDR3 is TGTGCCATCAGTGAGTCCCTAGTCAATGAGCAGTTCTTC. The chain links TRBV10-3 to TRBJ2-1; D is undetermined. Germline values: CDR1 ENHRY, CDR2 SYGVKD. Trimming took off 0 bases at V and 6 bases at J, with 6 bases between the two ends. CDR3 size: 13 residues.

The CDR3 protein is CASRSTGEKLFF. CDR3 DNA: TGTGCCAGCAGGTCGACGGGGGAAAAACTGTTTTTT. This sequence joins TRBV6-5 and TRBJ1-4, with D unresolved. This CDR3 has 12 amino acids. The germline CDR1 and CDR2 sequences are MNHEY and SVGAGI. The V and J ends lost 6 bases and 8 bases respectively, with 10 bases between them.

The rearrangement joins TRBV9 to TRBJ2-1, with no clear D. V was clipped by 8 bases and J by 3 bases, with 9 bases between them. Per germline, CDR1 SGDLS and CDR2 YYNGEE. The CDR3 contains 12 residues. Here the CDR3 reads CASGPYYNEQFF. CDR3 coding DNA: TGTGCCAGTGGACCGTACTACAATGAGCAGTTCTTC.

About this clone: The identical CDR3 is also encoded by other nucleotide sequences in the sample. The rearrangement uses TRBV11-2 and TRBJ2-3; D is perhaps TRBD2 (6 bases). The germline CDR1 and CDR2 sequences are SGHAT and FQNNGV. This CDR3 spans 15 amino acids. Trimming cost V 1 base and J 0 bases, with 8 bases left between them. The CDR3 region is CASSLGGTSTDTQYF. The CDR3 DNA is TGTGCCAGCAGCTTAGGAGGGACTAGCACAGATACGCAGTATTTT.

This chain links TRBV18 with TRBJ2-5; no firm D call. Germline V gene sequence: CDR1 KGHSH, CDR2 LQKENI. The CDR3 sequence is 13 residues long. V was clipped by 5 bases and J by 3 bases, with 10 bases between them. The CDR3: CASSSYMEETQYF. The CDR3 nucleotides are TGTGCCAGCTCATCTTACATGGAAGAGACCCAGTACTTC. Filled out from reference TRBV18 and TRBJ2-5, the complete variable domain reads NAGVMQNPRHLVRRRGQEARLRCSPMKGHSHVYWYRQLPEEGLKFMVYLQKENIIDESGMPKERFSAEFPKEGPSILRIQQVVRGDSAAYFCASSSYMEETQYFGPGTRLLVL.

This clone occurred once. The chain is built from TRBV5-1 and TRBJ1-2, with a tentative D call TRBD1 (5 bases). The germline V and J ends were trimmed by 2 bases and 8 bases, with 16 bases remaining between them. The length of the CDR3 is 14 residues. Germline V lookup: CDR1 SGHRS, CDR2 YFSETQ. The CDR3 loop is CASSLAGSEGGYTF. The CDR3 DNA reads TGCGCCAGCAGCTTAGCAGGCTCCGAGGGGGGCTACACCTTC.

This sequence joins TRBV28 and TRBJ2-7; 9 bases fit TRBD1. V lost 2 bases to trimming and J lost 7 bases; unmatched junction nucleotides: 9. Germline CDR1 is MDHEN and CDR2 is SYDVKM. The CDR3 loop spans 15 amino acids. Here the CDR3 reads CASSLTDRGPLEQYF. The CDR3 DNA follows: TGTGCCAGCAGTTTAACGGACAGGGGCCCGTTGGAGCAGTACTTC.

DNA of the CDR3: TGTGCCAGCAGTTACCTGGGCGGGGCAAGGCAGTTCTTC. Protein: CASSYLGGARQFF. V usage is TRBV5-5 and J usage is TRBJ2-1, with D possibly matching TRBD2 (6 bases). The CDR3 totals 13 residues. The germline V and J ends were trimmed by 5 bases and 12 bases, with 18 bases remaining between them. CDR1 and CDR2 from the germline V gene are SGHKS and YYEKEE (reference sequence).

This chain connects TRBV6-5 to TRBJ1-4; 10 bases line up with TRBD1. The CDR3 runs 15 residues. Trimming removed 4 bases from V and 3 bases from J; junction bases left unmatched: 2. Germline V gene data show CDR1 as MNHEY and CDR2 as SVGAGI. The CDR3 coding sequence is TGTGCCAGCAGTTGGGGACAGGGGCCTAATGAAAAACTGTTTTTT. As protein: CASSWGQGPNEKLFF.

V is TRBV6-5 and J is TRBJ2-5; D might be TRBD2 (5 bases). Looked up from germline, CDR1 is MNHEY and CDR2 is SVGAGI. The V and J ends lost 6 bases and 1 base respectively, with 9 bases between them. The CDR3 is made up of 13 amino acids. The CDR3 reads CASRGVLQETQYF. CDR3 in DNA: TGTGCCAGCAGGGGAGTACTCCAAGAGACCCAGTACTTC.

The rearrangement links TRBV11-2 to TRBJ2-7, with D uncertain. V dropped 5 bases and J dropped 2 bases, with 10 bases sitting between them. Germline CDR1 is SGHAT and CDR2 is FQNNGV. The CDR3 spans 13 residues. The chain's CDR3 is CASSPRPTYEQYF. CDR3 DNA sequence: TGTGCCAGCAGCCCCCGACCTACCTACGAGCAGTACTTC.

The rearrangement uses TRBV30 and TRBJ1-5, with D uncertain. This CDR3 contains 15 residues. CDR1 GTSNPN and CDR2 SVGIG come from the germline V gene (reference sequence). The V gene lost 4 bases and the J gene lost 1 base, with 14 bases spanning the gap. In DNA form, the CDR3 reads TGTGCCTGGAATAGAGGACGGTTAAGCAATCAGCCCCAGCATTTT. It encodes CAWNRGRLSNQPQHF.

The V and J genes are TRBV5-3 and TRBJ2-7, with 9 bases aligning to TRBD2. TRBV5-3 is labeled an ORF, and its function is uncertain. The CDR3 contains 16 residues. V trimming: 0 bases; J trimming: 5 bases; junction bases outside the gene matches: 9. The CDR3 spells CARSLGFAGGPHEQYF. In nucleotides, the CDR3 is TGTGCCAGAAGCTTGGGGTTTGCGGGAGGGCCCCACGAGCAGTACTTC.

This clone showed up just a few times. CDR3 residues: CASSLAAGASPLHF. CDR3 DNA sequence: TGTGCCAGCAGCTTGGCCGCGGGGGCTTCACCCCTCCACTTT. The chain recombines TRBV7-9 with TRBJ1-6; possibly TRBD1 for D (6 bases). The CDR3 has 14 amino acids. V was cut by 3 bases and J by 9 bases, with 12 bases left in between. Germline V lookup: CDR1 SEHNR, CDR2 FQNEAQ (reference sequence).

This clone showed up just once. The chain employs TRBV5-1 and TRBJ2-7; 8 bases fit TRBD2. With V trimmed by 4 bases and J by 6 bases, 15 bases remained unmatched. CDR1 is SGHRS and CDR2 is YFSETQ in the germline V gene. The length of the CDR3 is 16 residues. The DNA of the CDR3 is TGCGCCAGCAGCGTAGATCCCGGGACTAGTATTTTCGAGCAGTACTTC. Protein: CASSVDPGTSIFEQYF.

The chain has TRBV4-1 and TRBJ2-3; 11 nucleotides match TRBD2. V dropped 4 bases and J dropped 6; count of bases not matched to a gene: 6. The CDR3 extends over 15 amino acids. The germline V gene encodes CDR1 MGHRA and CDR2 YSYEKL. CDR3 in amino acids: CASSLGLAGLDTQYF. The CDR3 DNA reads TGCGCCAGCAGCCTCGGACTAGCGGGTTTGGATACGCAGTATTTT.